The T cell receptor (beta chain) under discussion was sequenced for a study of T cell repertoires in cytomegalovirus infection. The wider study: HLA-B-restricted CMV epitopes that are well studied, plus recently identified HLA-C-restricted ones, were used by the study. Public TCR beta signatures indicated both CMV infection and matching HLA type.

This clonotype was detected ten times or more. Its antigen is unknown. The CDR3 is 17 residues long. Trimming cost V 5 bases and J 4 bases; bases outside gene matches: 6. Germline V gene lookup returns CDR1 SGHNT and CDR2 YENEEA. TCRdb re-called the reads through MiXCR, storing one row per CDR3 protein. The sample comprises 650,000 to 900,000 distinct CDR3 sequences, about 30% of which are singletons, and approximately 13% rests with the top ten. Overall study findings and caveats: Clonotype analysis showed dominance of the ex vivo response by HLA-C-restricted CMV-specific TCR beta clonotypes. Carriers of CMV plus the relevant HLA were identified by cumulative public TCR beta family frequency.

The J gene is TRBJ2-1, the V gene TRBV11-3, with 15 bases identical to TRBD2. The origin of this receptor is a human donor in good health (CMV status not recorded). Some clones in this sample may be carry-over from other donors' samples. The sequencing here drew on cultured CD8+ T cells from PBMCs, taken from culture after CMV antigen stimulation. In DNA form, the CDR3 reads TGTGCCAGCAGCCCACGGACTAGCGGGGGGGAGTACAATGAGCAGTTCTTC. It yields the protein CASSPRTSGGEYNEQFF.